What follows are 10 T cell receptor beta chains derived from one specimen sequenced in a study of CD8+ T cells in alopecia areata. Treatment denoted: oral pan-JAK inhibitor, 5-10 mg twice daily. RNA was extracted and reverse transcribed into cDNA as the sequencing template. TCRdb's copy holds only in-frame clones and misses some; the assay was immunoSEQ multiplex PCR. The sample has about 200,000 clones, 55% to 70% seen once. Sequencing was performed on CD4+ T cells sorted from blood, taken at week 24, from a patient treated with tofacitinib. Source of these receptors: a human donor with alopecia areata.

The chain combines TRBV5-6 with TRBJ2-4; D uncertain. CDR3 length: 14 residues. V was cut by 6 bases and J by 3 bases, with 13 bases left in between. From germline, CDR1 is SGHDT and CDR2 YYEEEE. Written as DNA, the CDR3 is TGTGCCAGCACAACCGGGTTCGGCAAAAACATTCAGTACTTC. Translated, it gives CASTTGFGKNIQYF.

The chain has TRBV5-4 and TRBJ1-1; a possible D gene is TRBD1 (5 bases). V was clipped by 6 bases and J by 1 base, with 10 bases between them. Looked up from germline, CDR1 is SGHNT and CDR2 is YYREEE (reference sequence). The CDR3 has 13 residues. The CDR3 bases are TGTGCCAGCACCGTTGACAGGAACACTGAAGCTTTCTTT. Encoded protein: CASTVDRNTEAFF. Complete variable domain (other parts from reference TRBV5-4 and TRBJ1-1): ETGVTQSPTHLIKTRGQQVTLRCSSQSGHNTVSWYQQALGQGPQFIFQYYREEENGRGNFPPRFSGLQFPNYSSELNVNALELDDSALYLCASTVDRNTEAFFGQGTRLTVV.

The chain links TRBV6-5 to TRBJ1-2; D ambiguous. Germline V lookup: CDR1 MNHEY, CDR2 SVGAGI. The CDR3 totals 14 residues. The ends were cut back, 0 bases at V and 2 bases at J, with 7 bases in the middle. As DNA, the CDR3 is TGTGCCAGCAGTTACTCGCAGGCAAACTATGGCTACACCTTC. It is translated as CASSYSQANYGYTF.

CDR3 DNA sequence: TGTGCCAGCAGTTACCCCGACAAAGAGACCCAGTACTTC. This translates into CASSYPDKETQYF. The rearrangement uses TRBV6-6 and TRBJ2-5, with no clear D. The CDR3 is 13 amino acids. Looked up from germline, CDR1 is MNHNY and CDR2 is SVGAGI (reference sequence). V lost 2 bases and J 3 bases, leaving 7 bases between the germline ends.

DNA for the CDR3: TGTGCCAGCACCCGCGGCGCGTACCAAGAGACCCAGTACTTC. It specifies CASTRGAYQETQYF. The genes are TRBV9 and TRBJ2-5; D gene uncertain. The CDR3 loop spans 14 amino acids. Looked up from germline, CDR1 is SGDLS and CDR2 is YYNGEE. Between the trimmed V and J ends, which lost 6 bases and 0 bases, there was a span of 12 bases.

In DNA, the CDR3 is TGTGCCAGCAGCCTTTTGAGCGGGAGGAGCGATGAGCAGTTCTTC. Translated: CASSLLSGRSDEQFF. The rearrangement joins TRBV14 to TRBJ2-1; 9 bases line up with TRBD2. CDR1 is SGHDN and CDR2 is FVKESK in the germline V gene. The CDR3 has 15 amino acids. V dropped 4 bases and J dropped 8; count of bases not matched to a gene: 9. The entire variable domain, with the rest obtained from reference TRBV14 and TRBJ2-1, is as follows: EAGVTQFPSHSVIEKGQTVTLRCDPISGHDNLYWYRRVMGKEIKFLLHFVKESKQDESGMPNNRFLAERTGGTYSTLKVQPAELEDSGVYFCASSLLSGRSDEQFFGPGTRLTVL.

Comment on this clone: One end of the junction fails to match germline, which may point to a read error. The chain is built from TRBV2 and TRBJ1-6; D unclear. The CDR3 runs to 14 residues. Germline CDR1 and CDR2: SNHLY and FYNNEI. CDR3 nucleotides: TGTGCCAGCAGGGAAGTCGACAATAATTCACCCCTCCACTTT. It specifies CASREVDNNSPLHF.

V usage is TRBV6-6 and J usage is TRBJ2-7, with 7 bases identical to TRBD2. CDR3 size: 14 residues. The V gene end was trimmed by 4 bases and the J gene end by 0 bases; junction bases not matched to a gene: 3. Looked up from germline, CDR1 is MNHNY and CDR2 is SVGAGI (reference sequence). The CDR3: CASSSGTTSYEQYF. The DNA of the CDR3 is TGTGCCAGCAGTTCCGGGACTACCTCCTACGAGCAGTACTTC.

The chain joins TRBV5-1 to TRBJ1-2; 8 positions match TRBD1. Germline trimming cut 0 bases from V and 6 bases from J; bases unmatched to any gene: 10. Germline CDR1 reads SGHRS; CDR2 reads YFSETQ. The CDR3 length is 16 residues. In DNA form, the CDR3 reads TGCGCCAGCAGCTTGGATATGTCCAGGGGGCCGAATGGCTACACCTTC. The encoded protein is CASSLDMSRGPNGYTF.

V is TRBV15 and J is TRBJ1-5; perhaps TRBD1 as D (5 bases). The germline gives CDR1 LNHNV, CDR2 YYDKDF (reference sequence). The V end lost 0 bases, the J end lost 1 base, and 10 bases lay between the germline ends. CDR3 size: 16 residues. CDR3 bases: TGTGCCACCAGCAGAGATCCAGGGAGGAGCAATCAGCCCCAGCATTTT. Protein product: CATSRDPGRSNQPQHF.